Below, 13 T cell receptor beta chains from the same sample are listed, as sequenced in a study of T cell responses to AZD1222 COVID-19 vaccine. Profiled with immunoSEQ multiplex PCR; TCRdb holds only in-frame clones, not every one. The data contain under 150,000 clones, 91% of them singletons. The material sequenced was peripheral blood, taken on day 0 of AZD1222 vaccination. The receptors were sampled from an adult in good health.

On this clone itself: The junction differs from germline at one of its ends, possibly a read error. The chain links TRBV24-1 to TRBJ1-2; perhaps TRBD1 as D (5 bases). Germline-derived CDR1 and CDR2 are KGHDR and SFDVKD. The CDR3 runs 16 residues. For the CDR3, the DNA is TGTGCCACCAGTGTCAAGAAGAGGGTAGGACAATCCACCGAGCCCTTC. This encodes CATSVKKRVGQSTEPF.

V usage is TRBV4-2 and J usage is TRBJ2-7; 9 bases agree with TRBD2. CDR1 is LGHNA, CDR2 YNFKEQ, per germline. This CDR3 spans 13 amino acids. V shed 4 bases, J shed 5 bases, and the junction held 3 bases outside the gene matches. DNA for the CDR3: TGTGCCAGCAGCCCGAGACTAGCGGACGAGCAGTACTTC. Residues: CASSPRLADEQYF.

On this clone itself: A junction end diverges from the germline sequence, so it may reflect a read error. The CDR3 DNA reads as TGTGCCAGCAGAGAAGGGGCCCCAAACATTCAGTACTTC. Its protein product is CASREGAPNIQYF. The V call is TRBV2, the J call TRBJ2-4, with a tentative D call TRBD1 (5 bases). There are 13 residues in the CDR3. Looked up from germline, CDR1 is SNHLY and CDR2 is FYNNEI.

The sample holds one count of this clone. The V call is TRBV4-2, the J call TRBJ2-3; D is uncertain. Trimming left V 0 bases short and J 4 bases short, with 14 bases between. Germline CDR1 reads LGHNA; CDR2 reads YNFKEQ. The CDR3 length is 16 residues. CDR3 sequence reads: CASSQDGTARSDTQYF. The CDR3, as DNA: TGTGCCAGCAGCCAAGATGGTACAGCGAGGTCAGATACGCAGTATTTT.

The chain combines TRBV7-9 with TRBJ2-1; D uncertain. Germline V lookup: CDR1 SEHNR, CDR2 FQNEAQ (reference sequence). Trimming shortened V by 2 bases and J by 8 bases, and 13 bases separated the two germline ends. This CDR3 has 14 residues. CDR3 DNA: TGTGCCAGCAGCTTAATTATGCCTGGCGATGAGCAGTTCTTC. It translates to CASSLIMPGDEQFF.

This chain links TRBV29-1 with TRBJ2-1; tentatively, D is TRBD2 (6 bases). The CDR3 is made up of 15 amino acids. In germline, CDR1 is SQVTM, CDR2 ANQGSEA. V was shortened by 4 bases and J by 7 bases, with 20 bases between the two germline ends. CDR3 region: CSVVLGNLGGNEQFF. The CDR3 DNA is TGCAGCGTTGTGTTAGGAAACCTTGGGGGGAATGAGCAGTTCTTC.

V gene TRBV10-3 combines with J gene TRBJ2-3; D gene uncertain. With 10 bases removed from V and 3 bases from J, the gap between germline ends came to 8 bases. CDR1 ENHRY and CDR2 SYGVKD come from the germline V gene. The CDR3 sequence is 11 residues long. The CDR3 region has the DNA TGTGCCACCTACGGTACAGATACGCAGTATTTT. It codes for CATYGTDTQYF.

The CDR3 loop reads CASSYGGATEAFF. The CDR3 DNA sequence: TGTGCCAGCAGTTACGGGGGGGCCACTGAAGCTTTCTTT. This rearrangement joins TRBV6-5 to TRBJ1-1, with a possible D match to TRBD1 (6 bases). This CDR3 contains 13 residues. Deletions cut 2 bases from V and 4 bases from J, with 8 bases between. From germline, CDR1 is MNHEY and CDR2 SVGAGI.

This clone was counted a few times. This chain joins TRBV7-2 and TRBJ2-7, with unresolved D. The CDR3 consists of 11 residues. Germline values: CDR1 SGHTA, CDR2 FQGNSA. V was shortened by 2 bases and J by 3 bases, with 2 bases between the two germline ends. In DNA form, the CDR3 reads TGTGCCAGCAGCTTAAACTACGAGCAGTACTTC. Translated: CASSLNYEQYF.

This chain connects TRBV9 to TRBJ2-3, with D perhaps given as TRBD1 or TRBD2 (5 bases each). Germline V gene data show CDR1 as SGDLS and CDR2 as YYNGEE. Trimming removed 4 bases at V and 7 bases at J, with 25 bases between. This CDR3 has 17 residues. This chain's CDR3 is CASSPTVTGRNNNTQYF. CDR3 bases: TGTGCCAGCAGCCCAACTGTTACGGGGCGGAACAACAATACGCAGTATTTT.

Written as DNA, the CDR3 is TGTGCCAGCAGCTCCCGTCGGGAATTTGATCAGCCCCAGCATTTT. Its protein product is CASSSRREFDQPQHF. V gene TRBV5-8 combines with J gene TRBJ1-5; D is unclear. This CDR3 spans 15 amino acids. Trimming cost V 3 bases and J 5 bases, with 15 bases left between them. From germline, CDR1 is SGHTS and CDR2 YDEGEE.

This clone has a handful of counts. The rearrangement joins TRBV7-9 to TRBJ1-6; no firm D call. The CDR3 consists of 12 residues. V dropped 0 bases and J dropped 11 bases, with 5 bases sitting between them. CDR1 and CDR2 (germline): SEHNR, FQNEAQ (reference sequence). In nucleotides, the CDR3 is TGTGCCAGCAGCTTAGCGACGGCACCCCTCCACTTT. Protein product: CASSLATAPLHF.

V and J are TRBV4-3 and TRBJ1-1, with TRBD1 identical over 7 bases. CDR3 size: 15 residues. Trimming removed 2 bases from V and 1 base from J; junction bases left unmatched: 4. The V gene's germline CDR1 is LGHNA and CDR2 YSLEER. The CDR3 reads CASSQKTGTNTEAFF. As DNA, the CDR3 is TGCGCCAGCAGCCAAAAGACAGGGACGAACACTGAAGCTTTCTTT.